This TCR beta chain is from a study of Ad26.COV2.S vaccination and SARS-CoV-2 variants. The CDR3 covers 13 residues. From germline, CDR1 is KGHDR and CDR2 SFDVKD. V trimming: 10 bases; J trimming: 3 bases; junction bases outside the gene matches: 6. Treatment of the sample: around 19 received Ad26.COV2.S at low or high dose, single or two shots; about 5 received placebo; per-sample allocation not given. Day 63 following the first vaccine or placebo injection was when the samples were taken. TCRdb's copy holds only in-frame clones and misses some; the assay was immunoSEQ multiplex PCR. Of 350,000 to 550,000 clones in the sample, roughly 89% were seen once.

Sequenced here: peripheral blood, sampled in a trial of Ad26.COV2.S vaccine versus placebo. This sequence was found in a person aged 18-60 years who received the Ad26.COV2.S COVID-19 vaccine or a placebo. The chain carries TRBV24-1 and TRBJ2-3; 7 bases fit TRBD1. CDR3 residues: CATTGTRTDTQYF. The CDR3 DNA sequence: TGTGCCACGACAGGGACGAGGACAGATACGCAGTATTTT.